This T cell receptor (beta chain) was captured in a study of blood T cell repertoires in COVID-19. Across the whole study: Acute and convalescent COVID-19 specimens originated in the United States, Italy and Spain. T cells, B-cell-depleted T cells, or PBMCs supplied cDNA or gDNA.

This clone has more than one count but fewer than ten. With 1 base removed from V and 13 bases from J, the gap between germline ends came to 16 bases. The germline CDR1 and CDR2 sequences are LGHDT and YNNKEL (reference sequence). CDR3 size: 13 residues. Original processing notes: Counts of nucleated cells, estimated from reference gene primer amplification, were obtained. This table comes from immunoSEQ multiplex PCR, and its TCRdb copy is limited to in-frame clones, with some not included. V, J and clone size derive from that table, while D and trimming were established from the DNA sequence. The sample holds roughly 120,000 clones, approximately 86% seen once.

This chain uses TRBV3-1 (or the pseudogene TRBV3-2) with TRBJ2-5; tentative D call: TRBD2 (6 bases). Material for sequencing was peripheral blood. The sequence was collected from a human donor in a cohort sampled during active COVID-19. CDR3 nucleotides: TGTGCCAGCAGCCAAGCCCCTAGCGTCCAGGGGTACTTC. Protein sequence: CASSQAPSVQGYF.